These T cell receptor beta chains were read from a single sample in a study of CDR3 diversity in severe acne. MiXCR, applied by TCRdb to the PCR reads, yields one record per CDR3 protein. The top ten hold roughly an eighth of the sample, which has almost 85,000 distinct CDR3 sequences, around 53% seen once. Sequences were obtained from blood. These receptors came from a male donor in good health, without acne. CDR3s include the opening cysteine and the closing phenylalanine or tryptophan. Fields, in order: V gene, D gene, J gene, clone size, CDR3 DNA, CDR3 protein. D genes are given only for firm matches. Rows may omit the clone size; those that give it use once, few, many or a size class.

v_gene: TRBV4-1
d_gene: TRBD1
j_gene: TRBJ1-4
abundance: many
CDR3nt: TGCGCCAGCAGCCAAGATGAGGACAGGGCGCGGTTTGGTGAAAAACTGTTTTTT
CDR3aa: CASSQDEDRARFGEKLFF

v_gene: TRBV5-1
d_gene: TRBD1
j_gene: TRBJ1-4
abundance: many
CDR3nt: TGCGCCAGCAGCCTCTCCCAGACAGGGTACGGGGAAAAACTGTTTTTT
CDR3aa: CASSLSQTGYGEKLFF

v_gene: TRBV5-6
d_gene: -
j_gene: TRBJ2-1
abundance: many
CDR3nt: TGTGCCAGCAGTTGGGGACCCGAAGGGGGGGCCAATGAGCAGTTCTTC
CDR3aa: CASSWGPEGGANEQFF

v_gene: TRBV10-3
d_gene: -
j_gene: TRBJ2-5
abundance: -
CDR3nt: TGTGCCATCAGTGGGGGTGACATGAGGACCCAGTACTTC
CDR3aa: CAISGGDMRTQYF

v_gene: TRBV5-1
d_gene: TRBD1
j_gene: TRBJ2-2
abundance: many
CDR3nt: TGCGCCAGCAGCCAAGATCCGGGACAGGGGATGACCGGGGAGCTGTTTTTT
CDR3aa: CASSQDPGQGMTGELFF

v_gene: TRBV5-1
d_gene: TRBD2
j_gene: TRBJ2-1
abundance: many
CDR3nt: TGCGCCAGCAGCCCCGGCGGGAGGGCCAATGAGCAGTTCTTC
CDR3aa: CASSPGGRANEQFF

v_gene: TRBV4-1
d_gene: -
j_gene: TRBJ2-3
abundance: many
CDR3nt: TGCGCCAGCAGCCAAGGGGCGGGTCGGGATACGCAGTATTTT
CDR3aa: CASSQGAGRDTQYF

v_gene: TRBV5-5
d_gene: TRBD1
j_gene: TRBJ1-3
abundance: few
CDR3nt: TGTGCCAGCAGCAGCCTCGGACAGGGGGCTGGAAACACCATATATTTT
CDR3aa: CASSSLGQGAGNTIYF

v_gene: TRBV19
d_gene: -
j_gene: TRBJ1-6
abundance: -
CDR3nt: TGTGCCAGTAGACGGGGCGGCGAATCACCCCTCCACTTT
CDR3aa: CASRRGGESPLHF

v_gene: TRBV5-1
d_gene: -
j_gene: TRBJ1-1
abundance: -
CDR3nt: -
CDR3aa: CASSPGPSYGYTFGSGQGGTEAFF

v_gene: TRBV9
d_gene: TRBD2
j_gene: TRBJ2-7
abundance: few
CDR3nt: TGTGCCAGCAGCCCAGCCCCAGCTAGCGGGAGATACGAGCAGTACTTC
CDR3aa: CASSPAPASGRYEQYF

v_gene: TRBV24-1
d_gene: -
j_gene: TRBJ2-2
abundance: few
CDR3nt: TGTGCCACCAGTGATCTCGGGGCGCATGGCGCCGGGGAGCTGTTTTTT
CDR3aa: CATSDLGAHGAGELFF

v_gene: TRBV12-3/TRBV12-4
d_gene: -
j_gene: TRBJ2-7
abundance: many
CDR3nt: TGTGCCAGTCAAGCTCCAGGGGGGCCCGAGCAGTACTTC
CDR3aa: CASQAPGGPEQYF

v_gene: TRBV9
d_gene: -
j_gene: TRBJ2-7
abundance: -
CDR3nt: TGTGCCAGCAGCACCAGCACCAGCTCCTACGAGCAGTACTTC
CDR3aa: CASSTSTSSYEQYF

v_gene: TRBV7-2
d_gene: -
j_gene: TRBJ1-5
abundance: -
CDR3nt: TGTGCCAGCAGCACTAGCGGACTAGCGGGGACACAGCTCAATCAGCCCCAGCATTTT
CDR3aa: CASSTSGLAGTQLNQPQHF

v_gene: TRBV29-1
d_gene: -
j_gene: TRBJ2-5
abundance: -
CDR3nt: TGCAGCGTTGAAGGGACACCGATTCAAGAGACCCGGTACTTC
CDR3aa: CSVEGTPIQETRYF

v_gene: TRBV29-1
d_gene: TRBD1
j_gene: TRBJ2-5
abundance: -
CDR3nt: TGCAGCGTTGGGGACAGGGTCGGAAAGACCCAGTACTTC
CDR3aa: CSVGDRVGKTQYF

v_gene: TRBV20-1
d_gene: -
j_gene: TRBJ2-7
abundance: -
CDR3nt: TGCAGTGCTAGAGGCGGAAACGATTACGAGCAGTACTTC
CDR3aa: CSARGGNDYEQYF

v_gene: TRBV7-9
d_gene: TRBD1
j_gene: TRBJ2-3
abundance: -
CDR3nt: TGTGCCAGCAGCTGGGACCGGGACAGGGGAACACAAAGAGATACGCAGTATTTT
CDR3aa: CASSWDRDRGTQRDTQYF

v_gene: TRBV7-9
d_gene: TRBD1
j_gene: TRBJ1-5
abundance: -
CDR3nt: TGTGCCAGCAGCTTAATTCTCGGGCAGGACAGGGGACAGCCCCAGCATTTT
CDR3aa: CASSLILGQDRGQPQHF

v_gene: TRBV24-1
d_gene: -
j_gene: TRBJ2-3
abundance: few
CDR3nt: TGTGCCACCGGCAGAGGGGGGAACATGGGGGATACGCAGTATTTT
CDR3aa: CATGRGGNMGDTQYF

v_gene: TRBV29-1
d_gene: -
j_gene: TRBJ1-2
abundance: -
CDR3nt: TGCAGCGTTGAGAAGACCGTGGGGGGCTATGGCTACACCTTC
CDR3aa: CSVEKTVGGYGYTF

v_gene: TRBV2
d_gene: -
j_gene: TRBJ1-6
abundance: medium-sized
CDR3nt: TGTGCCAGCAGTGACAGGCAGTTCTATAATTCACCCCTCCACTTT
CDR3aa: CASSDRQFYNSPLHF

v_gene: TRBV12-3/TRBV12-4
d_gene: TRBD2
j_gene: TRBJ2-3
abundance: many
CDR3nt: TGTGCCAGCATACCGGGAGGGCCTAGCACAGATACGCAGTATTTT
CDR3aa: CASIPGGPSTDTQYF

v_gene: TRBV20-1
d_gene: TRBD1
j_gene: TRBJ2-5
abundance: -
CDR3nt: TGCAGTGCTGTTCCCGGGACAGGGATCGGAGAGACCCAGTACTTC
CDR3aa: CSAVPGTGIGETQYF

v_gene: TRBV6-6
d_gene: -
j_gene: TRBJ1-2
abundance: many
CDR3nt: TGTGCCAGCAGCCAGGCCCTGCTTAATACAGGAGGCTACACCTTC
CDR3aa: CASSQALLNTGGYTF

v_gene: TRBV6-5
d_gene: TRBD1
j_gene: TRBJ2-7
abundance: -
CDR3nt: TGTGCCAGCACGTTAAGAGGGGGGACAGGGAACTACGAGCAGTACTTC
CDR3aa: CASTLRGGTGNYEQYF

v_gene: TRBV24-1
d_gene: -
j_gene: TRBJ1-5
abundance: -
CDR3nt: TGTGCCACCAGTGAGCCGGGAGTAGAGACCCAGCATTTT
CDR3aa: CATSEPGVETQHF

v_gene: TRBV20-1
d_gene: TRBD2
j_gene: TRBJ2-1
abundance: -
CDR3nt: TGCAGTGCAGTAGCGGGAGGCTCCTACAATGAGCAGTTCTTC
CDR3aa: CSAVAGGSYNEQFF

v_gene: TRBV5-1
d_gene: -
j_gene: TRBJ2-7
abundance: few
CDR3nt: TGCGCCAGCGGGGCGGGGCTCGAGCAGTACTTC
CDR3aa: CASGAGLEQYF

v_gene: TRBV10-3
d_gene: TRBD2
j_gene: TRBJ2-3
abundance: medium-sized
CDR3nt: TGTGCCATCAGCCCACTGACCGGGACTACCGCCAATACGCAGTATTTT
CDR3aa: CAISPLTGTTANTQYF

v_gene: TRBV5-1
d_gene: -
j_gene: TRBJ1-1
abundance: -
CDR3nt: TGCGCCAGCAGACCCGGACACCTTAACACTGAAGCTTTCTTT
CDR3aa: CASRPGHLNTEAFF

v_gene: TRBV19
d_gene: -
j_gene: TRBJ1-1
abundance: -
CDR3nt: TGTGCCAGTAGTATACCGGGGGCGGGGACTGAAGCTTTCTTT
CDR3aa: CASSIPGAGTEAFF

v_gene: TRBV2
d_gene: -
j_gene: TRBJ2-3
abundance: -
CDR3nt: TGTGCCAGCGGACTCACAGATACGCAGTATTTT
CDR3aa: CASGLTDTQYF

v_gene: TRBV12-3/TRBV12-4
d_gene: TRBD2
j_gene: TRBJ2-1
abundance: -
CDR3nt: TGTGCCAGCAGTCCCCCCGGGGAGCGGGGCGATGAGCAGTTCTTC
CDR3aa: CASSPPGERGDEQFF

v_gene: TRBV25-1
d_gene: -
j_gene: TRBJ1-5
abundance: -
CDR3nt: TGTGCCAGCAGTTCGGGATTCCTCAATCAGCCCCAGCATTTT
CDR3aa: CASSSGFLNQPQHF

v_gene: TRBV20-1
d_gene: TRBD1
j_gene: TRBJ2-5
abundance: once
CDR3nt: TGCAGTGCTCCCGGGACAGGGGAAATTCAAGAGACCCAGTACTTC
CDR3aa: CSAPGTGEIQETQYF

v_gene: TRBV20-1
d_gene: -
j_gene: TRBJ2-5
abundance: -
CDR3nt: TGCAGTGCTAGAGGGTGGAGGAGCGAGCAAGAGACCCAGTGCTTC
CDR3aa: CSARGWRSEQETQCF

v_gene: TRBV28
d_gene: -
j_gene: TRBJ2-5
abundance: many
CDR3nt: TGTGCCAGCAGATCTACAGGGACGAGGGAGACCCAGTACTTC
CDR3aa: CASRSTGTRETQYF

v_gene: TRBV11-3
d_gene: TRBD2
j_gene: TRBJ2-1
abundance: -
CDR3nt: TGTGCCAGCAGCCGGGGACTAGCGCTGTACAATGAGCAGTTCTTC
CDR3aa: CASSRGLALYNEQFF

v_gene: TRBV18
d_gene: -
j_gene: TRBJ2-5
abundance: -
CDR3nt: TGTGCCAGCTCACCCTTTATTGGCCAGCAAGAGACCCAGTACTTC
CDR3aa: CASSPFIGQQETQYF

v_gene: TRBV7-9
d_gene: -
j_gene: TRBJ1-6
abundance: -
CDR3nt: TGTGCCAGCAGCTTATTGGAAGGCTCCTCCTTCCACTTT
CDR3aa: CASSLLEGSSFHF

v_gene: TRBV10-3
d_gene: -
j_gene: TRBJ1-2
abundance: many
CDR3nt: TGTGCCATCAGTGGGAGCTCCCCCTATGGCTACACCTTC
CDR3aa: CAISGSSPYGYTF

v_gene: TRBV20-1
d_gene: TRBD1
j_gene: TRBJ2-7
abundance: -
CDR3nt: TGCAGTGCTCGGACCGGGACAGGGAACTACGAGCAGTACTTC
CDR3aa: CSARTGTGNYEQYF

v_gene: TRBV19
d_gene: -
j_gene: TRBJ1-2
abundance: -
CDR3nt: TGTGCCAGTAACATCGCGCAACGACCCTATGGCTACACCTTC
CDR3aa: CASNIAQRPYGYTF

v_gene: TRBV9
d_gene: -
j_gene: TRBJ2-3
abundance: many
CDR3nt: TGTGCCAGCAGCGTAGGAGGTAGCGCTACAGATACGCAGTATTTT
CDR3aa: CASSVGGSATDTQYF

v_gene: TRBV25-1
d_gene: -
j_gene: TRBJ1-4
abundance: medium-sized
CDR3nt: TGTGCCAGCAGTCGCGGGCCGTACTCTGAAAAACTGTTTTTT
CDR3aa: CASSRGPYSEKLFF

v_gene: TRBV6-5
d_gene: -
j_gene: TRBJ1-2
abundance: few
CDR3nt: TGTGCCAGCAGTTACTCAGGGCACGGCTACACCTTC
CDR3aa: CASSYSGHGYTF

v_gene: TRBV15
d_gene: TRBD2
j_gene: TRBJ2-3
abundance: -
CDR3nt: TGTGCCACCAGCAGAGATCGAGCGGGAGGGGAGGATACGCAGTATTTT
CDR3aa: CATSRDRAGGEDTQYF

v_gene: TRBV20-1
d_gene: -
j_gene: TRBJ1-2
abundance: few
CDR3nt: TGCAGTGCCAACACCCAGTCAGGGAGTCCGCCGGTTCGCTACACCTTC
CDR3aa: CSANTQSGSPPVRYTF

v_gene: TRBV6-5
d_gene: TRBD1
j_gene: TRBJ1-2
abundance: -
CDR3nt: TGTGCCAGCAGTCAGGGACAGAACCCTAACTATGGCTACACCTTC
CDR3aa: CASSQGQNPNYGYTF

v_gene: TRBV4-1
d_gene: TRBD2
j_gene: TRBJ2-7
abundance: many
CDR3nt: TGCGCCAGCAGCCCAGTTGGGGGGAGGGGATACGAGCAGTACTTC
CDR3aa: CASSPVGGRGYEQYF

v_gene: TRBV7-6
d_gene: -
j_gene: TRBJ1-1
abundance: many
CDR3nt: TGTGCCAGCAGCTTTTCAGGCGGCTCGGGTGGTGGAACTTTCTTT
CDR3aa: CASSFSGGSGGGTFF

v_gene: TRBV5-1
d_gene: TRBD1
j_gene: TRBJ1-1
abundance: many
CDR3nt: TGCGCCAGCAGCTTGGGGCCAGGGGGCCCACCTGAAGCTTTCTTT
CDR3aa: CASSLGPGGPPEAFF

v_gene: TRBV7-8
d_gene: -
j_gene: TRBJ1-2
abundance: medium-sized
CDR3nt: TGTGCCAGCAGCTTAACAGCTAACTATGGCTACACCTTC
CDR3aa: CASSLTANYGYTF

v_gene: TRBV5-1
d_gene: TRBD1
j_gene: TRBJ2-7
abundance: -
CDR3nt: TGCGCCAGCAGCCGGGGACAGGGCGAGCAGTACTTC
CDR3aa: CASSRGQGEQYF

v_gene: TRBV20-1
d_gene: TRBD1
j_gene: TRBJ2-7
abundance: -
CDR3nt: TGCAGTGCGGCTGGGACAGGGTCCACCTACGAGCAGTACTTC
CDR3aa: CSAAGTGSTYEQYF

v_gene: TRBV6-5
d_gene: -
j_gene: TRBJ1-5
abundance: many
CDR3nt: TGTGCCAGCGCGGCCGCCGGATCTATACACAATCAGCCCCAGCATTTT
CDR3aa: CASAAAGSIHNQPQHF

v_gene: TRBV4-1
d_gene: TRBD2
j_gene: TRBJ2-3
abundance: many
CDR3nt: TGCGCCAGCCTAAGAATAGCGGGGGGTCCCTACCCCACAGATACGCAGTATTTT
CDR3aa: CASLRIAGGPYPTDTQYF